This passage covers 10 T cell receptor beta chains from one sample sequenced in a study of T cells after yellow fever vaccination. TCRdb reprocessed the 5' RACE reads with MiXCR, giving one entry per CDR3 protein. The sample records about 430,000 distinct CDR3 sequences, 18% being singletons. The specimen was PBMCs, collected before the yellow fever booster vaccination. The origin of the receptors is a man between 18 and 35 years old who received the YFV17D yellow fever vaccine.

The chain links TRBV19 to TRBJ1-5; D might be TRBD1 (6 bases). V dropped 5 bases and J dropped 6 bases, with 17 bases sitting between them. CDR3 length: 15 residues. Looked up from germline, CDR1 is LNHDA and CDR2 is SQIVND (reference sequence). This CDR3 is CASSWFGGRGQPQHF. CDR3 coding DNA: TGTGCCAGTAGTTGGTTCGGGGGCCGGGGTCAGCCCCAGCATTTT. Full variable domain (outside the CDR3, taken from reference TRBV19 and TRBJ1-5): DGGITQSPKYLFRKEGQNVTLSCEQNLNHDAMYWYRQDPGQGLRLIYYSQIVNDFQKGDIAEGYSVSREKKESFPLTVTSAQKNPTAFYLCASSWFGGRGQPQHFGDGTRLSIL.

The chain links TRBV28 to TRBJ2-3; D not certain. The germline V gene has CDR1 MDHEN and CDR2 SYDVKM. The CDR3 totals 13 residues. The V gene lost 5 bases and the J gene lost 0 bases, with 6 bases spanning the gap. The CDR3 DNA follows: TGTGCCAGCAGTGTGGACAGCACAGATACGCAGTATTTT. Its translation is CASSVDSTDTQYF.

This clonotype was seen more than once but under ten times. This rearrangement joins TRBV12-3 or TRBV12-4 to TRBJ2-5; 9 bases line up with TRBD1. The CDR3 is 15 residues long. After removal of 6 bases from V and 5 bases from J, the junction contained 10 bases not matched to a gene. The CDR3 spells CASSPGQGPEETQYF. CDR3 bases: TGTGCCAGCAGCCCAGGACAGGGGCCAGAGGAGACCCAGTACTTC.

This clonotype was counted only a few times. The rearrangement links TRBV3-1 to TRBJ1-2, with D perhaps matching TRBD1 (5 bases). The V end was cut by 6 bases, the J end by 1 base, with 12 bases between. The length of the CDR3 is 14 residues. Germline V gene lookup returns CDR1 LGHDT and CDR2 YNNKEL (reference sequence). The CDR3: CASSQGPGNYGYTF. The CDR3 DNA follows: TGTGCCAGCAGTCAGGGACCGGGTAACTATGGCTACACCTTC.

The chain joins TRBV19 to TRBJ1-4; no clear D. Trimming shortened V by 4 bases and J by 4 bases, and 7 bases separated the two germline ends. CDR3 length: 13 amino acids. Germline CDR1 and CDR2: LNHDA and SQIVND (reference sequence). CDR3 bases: TGTGCCAGTAGTAAGGCGGGTAATGAAAAACTGTTTTTT. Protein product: CASSKAGNEKLFF.

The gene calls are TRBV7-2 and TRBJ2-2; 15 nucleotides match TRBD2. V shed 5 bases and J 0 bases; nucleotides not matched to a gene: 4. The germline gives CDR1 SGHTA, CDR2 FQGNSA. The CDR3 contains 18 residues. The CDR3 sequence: CASSPRTSGGANTGELFF. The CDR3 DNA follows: TGTGCCAGCAGCCCCAGGACTAGCGGGGGGGCGAACACCGGGGAGCTGTTTTTT. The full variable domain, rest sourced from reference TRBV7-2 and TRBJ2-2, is GAGVSQSPSNKVTEKGKDVELRCDPISGHTALYWYRQSLGQGLEFLIYFQGNSAPDKSGLPSDRFSAERTGGSVSTLTIQRTQQEDSAVYLCASSPRTSGGANTGELFFGEGSRLTVL.

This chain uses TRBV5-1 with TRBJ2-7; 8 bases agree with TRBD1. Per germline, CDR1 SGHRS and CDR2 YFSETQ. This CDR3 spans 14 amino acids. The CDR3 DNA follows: TGCGCCGGCAGCCCCGGGACAGGATCCTTGGAGCAGTACGTC. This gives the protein CAGSPGTGSLEQYV.

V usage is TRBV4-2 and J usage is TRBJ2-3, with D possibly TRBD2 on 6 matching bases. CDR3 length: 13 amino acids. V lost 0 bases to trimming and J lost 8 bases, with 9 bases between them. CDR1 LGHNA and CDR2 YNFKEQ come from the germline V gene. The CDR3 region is CASSQDAGTTQYF. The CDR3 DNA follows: TGTGCCAGCAGCCAAGATGCGGGAACTACGCAGTATTTT.

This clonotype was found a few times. The CDR3 nucleotides are TGTGCCAGCAGCTTAGGGGGGCCTAGCTACGAGCAGTACTTC. The encoded protein is CASSLGGPSYEQYF. The V gene is TRBV11-2, the J gene TRBJ2-7; possibly TRBD1 for D (6 bases). Trimming pared 1 base from V and 3 bases from J, leaving 10 bases between. The CDR3 totals 14 residues. CDR1 and CDR2 from the germline V gene are SGHAT and FQNNGV.

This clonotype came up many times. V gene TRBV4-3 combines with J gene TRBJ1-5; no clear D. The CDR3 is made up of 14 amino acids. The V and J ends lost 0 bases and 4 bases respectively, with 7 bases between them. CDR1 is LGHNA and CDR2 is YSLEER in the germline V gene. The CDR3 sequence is CASSQEGGNQPQHF. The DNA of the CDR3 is TGCGCCAGCAGCCAAGAAGGTGGGAATCAGCCCCAGCATTTT.